The text below deals with one TCR beta chain. This receptor's antigen is unknown. One base away there is no much larger clone; base qualities are not given. This record comes from a study of cytomegalovirus exposure and HLA in healthy donors (dated by TCRdb to the late 2010s). With respect to the entire study: An earlier analysis of several hundred of the donors reported approximately 270 Gb of sequence data and 100 million to 130 million unique TCR beta sequences from some 180 million T cells. To study patterns of TCR occurrence, a later analysis re-analyzed previously published TCR beta repertoires from more than 550 donors and added high-resolution HLA genotyping. The number of typed donors differed by locus: about 620-630 for A, B, C, DRB1 and DQB1; approximately 530 for DQA1; 606 for DPA1; and roughly 470 for DPB1. Class I and class II HLA loci were covered by the typing at four-digit resolution. Donor age, sex, ethnicity and CMV serostatus were compiled together with the repertoire data. In addition to the first cohort of hundreds of subjects, a separate validation cohort of 130 or so different subjects was used. All discovery cohort repertoires had been generated on a single sequencing platform. Rather than using new phenotypic data, the later analysis identified candidate immune exposures from TCR beta sequences and from how often those sequences occurred across donors. The study profiled the T cell repertoires of under 700 subjects by immunosequencing and related them to cytomegalovirus serostatus. About 330 gigabases of sequencing data and about 92 million unique TCR sequences made up an early release that covered 500 to 700 HLA-typed donors. The study aimed to test whether cataloging public T cell receptors could reveal signatures of past pathogen exposure. The study combined high-throughput TCR immunosequencing, statistical association of individual TCRs with disease status, and machine learning to predict cytomegalovirus infection status. Of the 300 to 500 genotyped donors, more than 75% were placed in the genetic ancestry cluster associated with self-reported Caucasian donors. Several DR-DQ haplotypes were treated as single units for association and clustering because of strong linkage in the cohort. In an earlier analysis of 500 to 650 of the donors, high-throughput TCR beta sequencing was used to judge whether each TCR beta V gene segment behaved as functional or pseudogenic. Across 300 to 500 genotyped donors of the cohort, an average of about 250,000 unique TCR beta nucleotide sequences per donor were sequenced, and approximately 17% of those sequences were non-productive. Genome-wide SNP genotypes for about 55% of the roughly 670 donors were used in a later genetic analysis, which treated that subset as a discovery cohort. What the authors observed across the whole study: The authors suggested that the approach could potentially be extended to other disease states and immunological phenotypes. When HLA alleles, especially DR and DQ, strongly co-occurred, TCR associations were difficult to assign to individual alleles. In a later analysis, the rate of TCR association differed among HLA loci, with DRB1 alleles having the most associated TCRs and HLA-C alleles having the fewest. In vitro tests confirmed that a few of the cytomegalovirus-associated TCR beta chains recognize cytomegalovirus antigens. CMV serostatus was the only immune exposure information available for the cohort. In an earlier analysis of under 600 of the donors, most TCR beta V segments were observed in productive rearrangements about 87% or about 30% of the time, broadly matching IMGT annotations. A further reported finding was that TCR beta sequences accurately predicted the HLA-A and HLA-B alleles for most subjects in the first cohort. The study gave a list of under 200 TCR beta chains associated with cytomegalovirus. Because the 87-base-pair reads could not distinguish some IMGT-functional V segments, including TRBV6-2 and TRBV6-3, those segments were excluded. HLA typing was unavailable for some donors at each locus, so association tests used only the typed subset. A later genetic analysis associated a missense DCLRE1C variant with V-gene and J-gene trimming of TCR beta chains, and an independent cohort replicated the association. Most TCR sequences were seen in very few donors, while some public TCRs were found in many individuals. Presence/absence analyses assumed roughly uniform sequencing depth across donors, an assumption that may not hold. A later analysis found that HLA-associated TCR beta chains were more clonally expanded and had lower generation probabilities than equally common non-associated chains. Linkage disequilibrium might explain the correlated functional status among segregating V segments, but an unknown experimental factor could not be ruled out. Several of the top co-occurrence clusters appeared to be linked to parvovirus B19, influenza, CMV and Epstein-Barr virus, according to a later analysis. In both the original and validation cohorts, the classifier was reported to diagnose cytomegalovirus status with high specificity and sensitivity. The cohort was sequenced for TCR beta chains only, and without alpha or paired-chain data the features that could be detected were limited. The sequencing pipeline was judged likely to have produced a cluster of highly shared sequence variants as a technical artifact. Specific HLA alleles were associated with 16,951 TCR beta sequences at a false discovery rate of 0.05 in a later analysis. In a later analysis, most CMV-associated TCR beta chains were found to appear HLA-restricted, with HLA associations seemingly driven largely by CMV exposure. The earlier analysis of nearly 600 of the donors excluded 15 to 20 rarely observed V segments, including chromosome 9 orphons, because counts were too low. A later genetic analysis reported fewer N-insertions in productive TCRs among donors in an Asian-associated ancestry cluster than the 666-donor mean.

The library was made by the immunoSEQ multiplex PCR assay. A mixture of 60 forward primers for TCR Vbeta segments and 13 reverse primers for TCR Jbeta segments was used in the multiplex PCR. The CDR3 region of rearranged TCR beta genes was amplified from genomic DNA by a multiplex PCR assay. Amplified TCR beta libraries were sequenced as 87-base-pair reads on the Illumina HiSeq System. In the original analysis: A later analysis tallied around 80 million unique TCR beta chains across the 700 or so repertoires, and about 12 million of those chains were shared by two or more donors. To remove PCR and sequencing errors, raw reads were error-corrected and collapsed into unique sequences using a nearest-neighbor algorithm that merged closely related sequences. To assign V, D and J gene segments, CDR3 sequences were aligned to IMGT reference sequences. For a sequence to be retained, a match of at least six nucleotides to both a V gene segment and a J gene segment was required. Rearrangements were called productive when the CDR3 lacked stop codons and stayed in frame with V and J; all others were non-productive. Following IMGT convention, CDR3 was defined as the stretch from the second conserved V-encoded cysteine up to the conserved J-encoded phenylalanine. Sequences without an unambiguous match to a single V gene segment were excluded from the earlier analysis of 450 to 650 of the donors. In an earlier analysis of a few hundred of the donors, V segments were called functional above 56.7% productive rearrangements and were called segregating when the between-donor standard deviation exceeded 5%. To diagnose cytomegalovirus status from the catalog of TCR beta chain sequences, a statistical classification framework was built. V and J gene assignment, in a later analysis, came from comparing TCR nucleotide sequences with IMGT/GENE-DB human TR gene sequences. The TCRdist pipeline was used in a later analysis to assign CDR3 sequences and most-parsimonious VDJ recombination scenarios. In a later analysis, each TCR beta chain was defined by its CDR3 amino acid sequence together with its V-gene family, and reads without a unique V-gene family were excluded. A later analysis removed 500 to 650 highly shared, low-generation-probability nucleotide sequences to deal with suspected cross-contamination and a sequencing artifact. For each public chain, a later analysis derived a clonal expansion index from normalized ranks of inferred template counts within each repertoire. A later analysis computed generation probabilities with a VDJ recombination model fitted to out-of-frame rearrangements, and checked the results against IGoR. In a later analysis, hypergeometric tests were used to score TCR-TCR, TCR-HLA and TCR-CMV co-occurrence, with a repertoire-size bias correction applied to TCR pairs. False discovery rates were estimated in a later analysis by permuting HLA or CMV assignments 20 times. In a later analysis, co-occurring TCRs were grouped using DBSCAN, and TCRdist sequence similarity was added for clustering within HLA-allele-positive subsets. Repertoires with fewer than 30,000 or more than 120,000 public chains, plus five repertoires with anomalous nucleotide sharing, were excluded from co-occurrence clustering. TCRdb provides this immuneACCESS table in a form limited to in-frame rearrangements. Some clones are lacking; in checked studies, under half of them reflect an unresolved V gene, and why the rest are absent is not known. V, J and clone size are taken as reported in that table, and D and trimming were inferred from the DNA itself. Present in this sample are about 140,000 clones, 66% of which were seen just once. The leading ten clones occupy 1.5% to 2% of the sample.

V is pruned by 3 bases and J by 2 bases, leaving 8 bases of the junction without a gene match. The CDR3 goes from the cysteine to the phenylalanine over 17 residues. Only the CDR3 DNA stays, 51 bases, in frame from base 1. CDR1 and CDR2 are read off the germline V gene as SGHRS and YFSETQ. The cohort was made up of 500 to 850 healthy bone marrow donors. At the time of sampling, all cohort members were nominally healthy, though unrecorded immune exposures were likely present. CMV serostatus was positive for more than 250 and negative for about 55% of the roughly 670 cohort members, and was not recorded for this donor. A peripheral blood sample was collected from each donor, and TCR beta sequencing was performed on peripheral blood mononuclear cells. Genomic DNA extraction from the blood cell samples was performed with the Qiagen DNeasy Blood Extraction Kit.

The clonotype comes from a human donor in good health. Input material: PBMCs. This chain is built from TRBV5-1 and TRBJ2-1, and 10 junctional nucleotides match TRBD1. The CDR3 is CASSSLGQGGTYNEQFF. The bases read TGCGCCAGCAGCTCGCTAGGACAGGGGGGAACCTACAATGAGCAGTTCTTC.